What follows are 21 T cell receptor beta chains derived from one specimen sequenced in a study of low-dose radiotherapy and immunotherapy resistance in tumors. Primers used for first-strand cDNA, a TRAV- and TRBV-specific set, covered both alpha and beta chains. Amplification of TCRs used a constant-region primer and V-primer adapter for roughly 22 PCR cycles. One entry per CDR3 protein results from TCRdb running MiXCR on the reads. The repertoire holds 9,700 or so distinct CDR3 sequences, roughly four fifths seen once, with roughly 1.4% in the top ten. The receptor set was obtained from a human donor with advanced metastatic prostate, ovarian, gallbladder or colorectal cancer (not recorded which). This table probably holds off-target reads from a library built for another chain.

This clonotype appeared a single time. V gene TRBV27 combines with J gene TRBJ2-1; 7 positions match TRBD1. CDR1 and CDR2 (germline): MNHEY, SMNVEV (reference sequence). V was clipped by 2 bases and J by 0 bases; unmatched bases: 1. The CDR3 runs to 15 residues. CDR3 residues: CASSLRQGSYNEQFF. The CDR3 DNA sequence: TGTGCCAGCAGTTTACGACAGGGCTCCTACAATGAGCAGTTCTTC.

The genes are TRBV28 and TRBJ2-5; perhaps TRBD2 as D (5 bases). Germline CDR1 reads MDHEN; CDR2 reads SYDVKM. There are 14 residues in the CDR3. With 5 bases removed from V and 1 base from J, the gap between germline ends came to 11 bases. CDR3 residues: CASSPQSGQETQYF. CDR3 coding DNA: TGTGCCAGCAGTCCCCAAAGCGGCCAAGAGACCCAGTACTTC.

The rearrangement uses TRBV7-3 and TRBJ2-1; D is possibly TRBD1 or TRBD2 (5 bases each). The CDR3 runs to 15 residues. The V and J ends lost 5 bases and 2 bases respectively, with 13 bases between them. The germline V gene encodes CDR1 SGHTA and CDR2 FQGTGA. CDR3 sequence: CASSQGEPAYNEQFF. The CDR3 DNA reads TGTGCCAGCAGCCAAGGGGAGCCCGCCTACAATGAGCAGTTCTTC. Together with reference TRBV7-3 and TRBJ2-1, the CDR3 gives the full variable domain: GAGVSQTPSNKVTEKGKYVELRCDPISGHTALYWYRQSLGQGPEFLIYFQGTGAADDSGLPNDRFFAVRPEGSVSTLKIQRTERGDSAVYLCASSQGEPAYNEQFFGPGTRLTVL.

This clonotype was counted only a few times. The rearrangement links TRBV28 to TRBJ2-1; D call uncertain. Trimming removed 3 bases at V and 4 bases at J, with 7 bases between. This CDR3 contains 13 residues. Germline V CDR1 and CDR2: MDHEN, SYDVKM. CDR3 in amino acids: CASSLYSYNEQFF. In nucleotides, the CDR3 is TGTGCCAGCAGTTTGTACTCTTACAATGAGCAGTTCTTC.

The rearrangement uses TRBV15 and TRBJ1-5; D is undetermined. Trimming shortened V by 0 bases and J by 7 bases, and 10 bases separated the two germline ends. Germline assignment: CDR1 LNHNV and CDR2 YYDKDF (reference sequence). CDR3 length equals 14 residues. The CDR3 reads CATSRDGFGQPQHF. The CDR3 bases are TGTGCCACCAGCAGAGATGGGTTTGGGCAGCCCCAGCATTTT.

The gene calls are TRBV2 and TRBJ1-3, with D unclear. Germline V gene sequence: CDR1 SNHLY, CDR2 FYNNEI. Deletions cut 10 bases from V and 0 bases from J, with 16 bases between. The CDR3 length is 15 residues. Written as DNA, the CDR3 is TGTGCCACCGCGGACGGGGTGGGCTCTGGAAACACCATATATTTT. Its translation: CATADGVGSGNTIYF.

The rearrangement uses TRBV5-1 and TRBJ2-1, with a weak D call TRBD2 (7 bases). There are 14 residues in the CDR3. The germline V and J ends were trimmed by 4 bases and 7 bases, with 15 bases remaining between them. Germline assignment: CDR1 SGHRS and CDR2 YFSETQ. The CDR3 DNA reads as TGCGCCAGCAGCGGGGGGGGCTCCGGGAATGAGCAGTTCTTC. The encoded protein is CASSGGGSGNEQFF.

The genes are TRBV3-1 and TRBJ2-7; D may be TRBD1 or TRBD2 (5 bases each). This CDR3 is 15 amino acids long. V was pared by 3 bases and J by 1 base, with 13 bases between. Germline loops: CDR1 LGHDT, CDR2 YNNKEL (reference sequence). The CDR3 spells CASSQGRLESYEQYF. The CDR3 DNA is TGTGCCAGCAGCCAGGGACGCCTGGAGTCCTACGAGCAGTACTTC.

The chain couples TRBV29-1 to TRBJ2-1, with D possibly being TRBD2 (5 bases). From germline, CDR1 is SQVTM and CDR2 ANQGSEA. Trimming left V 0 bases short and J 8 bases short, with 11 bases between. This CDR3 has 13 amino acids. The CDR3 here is CSVEDTRSYEQFF. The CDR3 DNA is TGCAGCGTTGAAGATACTAGGTCGTATGAGCAGTTCTTC.

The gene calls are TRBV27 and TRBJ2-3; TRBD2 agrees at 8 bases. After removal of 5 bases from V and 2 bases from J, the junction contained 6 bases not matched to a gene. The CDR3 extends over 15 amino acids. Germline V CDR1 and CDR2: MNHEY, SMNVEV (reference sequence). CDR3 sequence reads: CASSPGLAVTDTQYF. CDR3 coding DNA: TGTGCCAGCAGTCCCGGACTAGCAGTCACAGATACGCAGTATTTT.

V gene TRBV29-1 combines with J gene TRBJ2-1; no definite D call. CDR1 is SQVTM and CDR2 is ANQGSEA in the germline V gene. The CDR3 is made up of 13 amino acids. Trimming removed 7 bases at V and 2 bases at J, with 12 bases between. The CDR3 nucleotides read TGCAGCGCCCGGAGTACCACCTACAATGAGCAGTTCTTC. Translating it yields CSARSTTYNEQFF.

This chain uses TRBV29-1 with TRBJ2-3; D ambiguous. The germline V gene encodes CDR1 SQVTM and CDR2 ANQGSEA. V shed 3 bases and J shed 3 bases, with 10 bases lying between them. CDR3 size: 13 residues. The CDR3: CSVDSGLTDTQYF. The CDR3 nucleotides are TGCAGCGTTGATTCTGGGTTGACAGATACGCAGTATTTT.

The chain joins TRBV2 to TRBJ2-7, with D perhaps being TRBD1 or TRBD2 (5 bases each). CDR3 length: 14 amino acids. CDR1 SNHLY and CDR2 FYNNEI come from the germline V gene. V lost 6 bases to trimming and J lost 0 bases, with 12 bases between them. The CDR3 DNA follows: TGTGCCAGCAGAGAGGACGGGGCCTCCTACGAGCAGTACTTC. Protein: CASREDGASYEQYF.

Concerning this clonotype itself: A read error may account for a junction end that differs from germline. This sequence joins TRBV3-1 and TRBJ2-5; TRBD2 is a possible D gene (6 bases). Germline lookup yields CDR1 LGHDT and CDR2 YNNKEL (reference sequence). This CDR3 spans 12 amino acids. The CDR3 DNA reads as TGTGCCAGCAGCCAAGGATTCGGGACTCCACTTTTC. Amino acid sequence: CASSQGFGTPLF.

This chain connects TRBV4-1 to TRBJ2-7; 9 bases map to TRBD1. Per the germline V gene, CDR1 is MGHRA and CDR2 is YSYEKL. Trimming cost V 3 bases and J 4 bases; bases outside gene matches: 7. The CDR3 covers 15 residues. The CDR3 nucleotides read TGCGCCAGCAGCCACGACAGGGGGTATTCATACGAGCAGTACTTC. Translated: CASSHDRGYSYEQYF.

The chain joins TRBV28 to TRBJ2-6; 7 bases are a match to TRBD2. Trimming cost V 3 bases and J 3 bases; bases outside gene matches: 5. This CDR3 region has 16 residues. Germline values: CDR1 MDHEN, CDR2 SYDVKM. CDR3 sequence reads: CASSLGGTVGANVLTF. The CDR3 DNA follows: TGTGCCAGCAGTTTGGGGGGGACCGTTGGGGCCAACGTCCTGACTTTC.

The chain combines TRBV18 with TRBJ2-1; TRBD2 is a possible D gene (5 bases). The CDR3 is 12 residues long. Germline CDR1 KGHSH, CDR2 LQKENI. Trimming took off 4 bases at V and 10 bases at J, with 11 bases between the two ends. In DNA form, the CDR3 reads TGTGCCAGCTCACAGACCGGCGGGGAGCAGTTCTTC. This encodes CASSQTGGEQFF.

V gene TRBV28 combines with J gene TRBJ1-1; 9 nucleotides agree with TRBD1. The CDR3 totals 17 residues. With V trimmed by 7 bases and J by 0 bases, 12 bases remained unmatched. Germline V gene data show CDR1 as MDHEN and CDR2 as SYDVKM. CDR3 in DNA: TGTGCCAGCACCCCTCCTCCGGGACAGGGAATGAACACTGAAGCTTTCTTT. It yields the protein CASTPPPGQGMNTEAFF.

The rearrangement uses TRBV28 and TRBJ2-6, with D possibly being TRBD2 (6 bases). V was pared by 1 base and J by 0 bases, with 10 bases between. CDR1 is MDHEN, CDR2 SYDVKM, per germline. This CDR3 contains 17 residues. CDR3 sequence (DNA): TGTGCCAGCAGTTTATTAACAGCGGGCTCTGGGGCCAACGTCCTGACTTTC. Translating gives CASSLLTAGSGANVLTF.

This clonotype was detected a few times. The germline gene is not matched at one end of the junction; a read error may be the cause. CDR3 amino acids: CAMNNAGKSTF. CDR3 nucleotide sequence: TGTGCAATGAACAATGCAGGCAAATCAACCTTT. The V gene is TRBV13, the J gene TRBJ1-6; D is ambiguous. Germline CDR1 reads PRHDT; CDR2 reads FYEKMQ (reference sequence). The CDR3 length is 11 residues.

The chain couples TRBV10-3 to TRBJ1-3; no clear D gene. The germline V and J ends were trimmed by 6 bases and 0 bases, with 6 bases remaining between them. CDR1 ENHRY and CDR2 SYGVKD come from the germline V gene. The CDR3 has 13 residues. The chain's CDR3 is CAIRPSSGNTIYF. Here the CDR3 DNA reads TGTGCCATCAGGCCAAGCTCTGGAAACACCATATATTTT.